This TCR beta chain derives from a study of Graves' ophthalmopathy and Graves' hyperthyroidism. Study-wide context: Peripheral blood samples were taken at initial diagnosis, before any treatment. Whole-study findings and limits: Blood also contained most of the expanded thyroid clonotypes above 0.001 frequency.

With regard to this clonotype: No antigen is known for it.

For repertoire sequencing, the TCR beta CDR3 regions were amplified from RNA transcripts. HTBI primers were employed in first-round RT-PCR, then a second-round multiplex PCR followed. MiXCR was run by TCRdb on the multiplex PCR reads, yielding one entry per CDR3 protein. The sample contains about 740,000 distinct CDR3 sequences, roughly two fifths of which appear only once. The receptor's source is an adult man with Graves' ophthalmopathy. Source material: peripheral blood.

CDR3 nucleotides: TGTGCCAGCAGCTTCACTAGCGAGGGGGCCAACGGGGAGCTGTTTTTT. Translation: CASSFTSEGANGELFF. This chain joins TRBV25-1 and TRBJ2-2, with D perhaps given as TRBD1 or TRBD2 (7 bases each). CDR3 length: 16 residues. The V gene's germline CDR1 is MGHDK and CDR2 SYGVNS. The V and J ends lost 6 bases and 7 bases respectively, with 21 bases between them.